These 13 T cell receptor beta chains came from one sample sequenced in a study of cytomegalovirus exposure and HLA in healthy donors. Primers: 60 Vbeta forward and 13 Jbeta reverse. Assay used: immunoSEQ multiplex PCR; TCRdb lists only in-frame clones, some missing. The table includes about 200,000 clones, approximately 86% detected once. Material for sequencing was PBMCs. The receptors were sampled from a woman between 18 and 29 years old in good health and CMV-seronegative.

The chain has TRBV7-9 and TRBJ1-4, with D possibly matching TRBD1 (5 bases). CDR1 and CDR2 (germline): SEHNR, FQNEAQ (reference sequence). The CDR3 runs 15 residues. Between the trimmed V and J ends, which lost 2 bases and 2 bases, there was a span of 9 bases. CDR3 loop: CASSLRGNTNEKLFF. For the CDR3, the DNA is TGTGCCAGCAGCTTAAGGGGTAACACTAATGAAAAACTGTTTTTT.

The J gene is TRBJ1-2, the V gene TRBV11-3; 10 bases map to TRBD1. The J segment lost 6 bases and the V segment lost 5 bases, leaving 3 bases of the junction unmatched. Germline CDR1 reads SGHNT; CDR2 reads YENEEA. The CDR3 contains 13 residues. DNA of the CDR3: TGTGCCAGCAGCCGACAGGGGGCAAATGGCTACACCTTC. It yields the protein CASSRQGANGYTF.

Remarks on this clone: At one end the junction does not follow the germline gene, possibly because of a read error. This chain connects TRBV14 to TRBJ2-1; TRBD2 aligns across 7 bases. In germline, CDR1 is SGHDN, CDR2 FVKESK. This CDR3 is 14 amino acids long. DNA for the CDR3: TGTGCCAGCAGCCAAGTGCGGGGGTACAGTGAGCAGTTCTTC. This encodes CASSQVRGYSEQFF.

The CDR3: CAWSRTGRHEQYF. The CDR3 nucleotides are TGTGCCTGGAGTAGGACAGGGCGGCACGAGCAGTACTTC. The V and J genes are TRBV30 and TRBJ2-7, with 8 bases lining up with TRBD1. CDR1 and CDR2 (germline): GTSNPN, SVGIG (reference sequence). This CDR3 is built from 13 residues. The ends lost 2 bases at V and 5 bases at J; junction bases unmatched: 5.

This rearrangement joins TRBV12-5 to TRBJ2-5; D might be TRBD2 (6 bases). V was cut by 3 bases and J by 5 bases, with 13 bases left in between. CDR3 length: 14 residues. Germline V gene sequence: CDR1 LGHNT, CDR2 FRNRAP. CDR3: CASGLSGGGETQYF. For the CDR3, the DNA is TGTGCTAGTGGTTTATCTGGAGGAGGGGAGACCCAGTACTTC.

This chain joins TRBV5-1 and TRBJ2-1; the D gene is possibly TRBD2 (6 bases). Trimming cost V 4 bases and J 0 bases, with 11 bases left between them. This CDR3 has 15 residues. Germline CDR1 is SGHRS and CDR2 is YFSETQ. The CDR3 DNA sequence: TGCGCCAGCAGCCGGGACGGGAGCTCCTACAATGAGCAGTTCTTC. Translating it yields CASSRDGSSYNEQFF. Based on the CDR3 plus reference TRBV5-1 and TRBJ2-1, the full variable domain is KAGVTQTPRYLIKTRGQQVTLSCSPISGHRSVSWYQQTPGQGLQFLFEYFSETQRNKGNFPGRFSGRQFSNSRSEMNVSTLELGDSALYLCASSRDGSSYNEQFFGPGTRLTVL.

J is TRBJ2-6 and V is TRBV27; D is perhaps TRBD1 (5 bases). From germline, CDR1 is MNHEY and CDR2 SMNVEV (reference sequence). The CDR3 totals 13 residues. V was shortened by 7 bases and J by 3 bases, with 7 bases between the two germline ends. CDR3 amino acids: CASNRNGANVLTF. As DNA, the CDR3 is TGTGCCAGCAACAGGAATGGGGCCAACGTCCTGACTTTC.

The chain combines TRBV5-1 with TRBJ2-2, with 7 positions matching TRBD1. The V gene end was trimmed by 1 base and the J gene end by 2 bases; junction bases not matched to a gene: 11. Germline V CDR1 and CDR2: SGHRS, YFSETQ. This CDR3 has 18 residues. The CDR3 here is CASSLTGQSSPNTGELFF. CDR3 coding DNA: TGCGCCAGCAGCTTGACGGGACAGTCTTCCCCTAACACCGGGGAGCTGTTTTTT.

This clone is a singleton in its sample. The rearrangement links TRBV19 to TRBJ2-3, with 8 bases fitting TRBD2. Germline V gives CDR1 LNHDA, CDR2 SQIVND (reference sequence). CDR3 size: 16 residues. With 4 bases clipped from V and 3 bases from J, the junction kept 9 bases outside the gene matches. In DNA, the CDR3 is TGTGCCAGTAGTAATCTGGCGGGAGGTTGGACAGATACGCAGTATTTT. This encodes CASSNLAGGWTDTQYF.

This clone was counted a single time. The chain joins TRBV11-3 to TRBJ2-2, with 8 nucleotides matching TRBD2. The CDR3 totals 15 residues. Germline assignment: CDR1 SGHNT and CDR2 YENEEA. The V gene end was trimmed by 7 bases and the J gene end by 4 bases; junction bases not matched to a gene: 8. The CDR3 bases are TGTGCCAGCAAGCCGGGAGGGTCCGGCACCGGGGAGCTGTTTTTT. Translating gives CASKPGGSGTGELFF.

The CDR3 DNA reads as TGTGCCAGTAGCCCGGGACAGGGGAATTCACCCCTCCACTTT. Its protein is CASSPGQGNSPLHF. The chain employs TRBV19 and TRBJ1-6; 10 nucleotides match TRBD1. The ends lost 6 bases at V and 7 bases at J; junction bases unmatched: 3. The CDR3 runs 14 residues. Germline V gene data show CDR1 as LNHDA and CDR2 as SQIVND (reference sequence). Variable domain in full (rest from reference TRBV19 and TRBJ1-6): DGGITQSPKYLFRKEGQNVTLSCEQNLNHDAMYWYRQDPGQGLRLIYYSQIVNDFQKGDIAEGYSVSREKKESFPLTVTSAQKNPTAFYLCASSPGQGNSPLHFGNGTRLTVT.

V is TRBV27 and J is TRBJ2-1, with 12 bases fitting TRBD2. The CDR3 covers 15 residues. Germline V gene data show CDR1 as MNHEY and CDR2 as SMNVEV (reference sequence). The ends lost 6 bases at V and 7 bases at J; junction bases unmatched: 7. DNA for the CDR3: TGTGCCAGCAGCTCCGGGACTAGCGGGTTGAATGAGCAGTTCTTC. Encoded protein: CASSSGTSGLNEQFF.

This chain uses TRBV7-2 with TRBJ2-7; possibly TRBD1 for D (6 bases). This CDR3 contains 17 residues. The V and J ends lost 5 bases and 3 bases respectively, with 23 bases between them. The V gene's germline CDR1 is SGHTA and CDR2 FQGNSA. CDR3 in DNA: TGTGCCAGCAGCCCTGGGCCCACAGGGAATCCGGACTACGAGCAGTACTTC. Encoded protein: CASSPGPTGNPDYEQYF.